This T cell receptor (beta chain) originates from a study of regulatory T cells in long-lasting Graves disease. Study-wide points: TRBV28, TRBJ1-2 and TRBJ2-5 were segments that persistent disease favored.

The junction had 8 bases not matched to a gene; V was cut back by 5 bases and J by 7 bases. Germline V CDR1 and CDR2: DFQATT, SNEGSKA (reference sequence). This CDR3 region has 13 residues. Indicated time point: newly diagnosed GD, antithyroid drugs for less than 3 months. PBMC-extracted RNA yielded the TCR library. The table lists this clonotype with many counts. Its antigen is not identified. Arm-PCR with iRepertoire HTBI primers amplified the CDR3 regions for these TCR beta libraries. A single record per CDR3 protein comes from TCRdb applying MiXCR to the multiplex PCR reads. This sample has around 500,000 distinct CDR3 sequences; roughly 13% occur once, and the top ten carry roughly a tenth. The same sample was also used in a study of T cells in Graves' hyperthyroidism and ophthalmopathy.

Sequenced material: peripheral blood mononuclear cells (PBMCs), taken at new diagnosis, from a patient treated with antithyroid drugs. The chain employs TRBV20-1 and TRBJ2-7; 10 bases agree with TRBD1. This TCR was recovered from a man under 40 with Graves disease. The CDR3 DNA is TGCAGTGCTCCCCGGGACAGGGGAGAGGAGCAGTACTTC. This translates into CSAPRDRGEEQYF.